Each of the 21 T cell receptor beta chains below was sequenced from the same sample in a study of shared clonotypes between healthy human individuals. This table comes from immunoSEQ multiplex PCR, and its TCRdb copy is limited to in-frame clones, with some not included. The table lists about 2.4 million clones, 80% to 95% of them singletons. Sequencing was carried out using naive CD4+ T cells from PBMCs. The sample's subset: CD45RA+ positively selected. All receptors come from a man aged 18-30 years in good health. Some clones in this sample may be carry-over from other donors' samples.

The chain recombines TRBV27 with TRBJ2-7; unclear D gene. CDR3 length equals 13 residues. V dropped 6 bases and J dropped 2 bases, with 11 bases sitting between them. From germline, CDR1 is MNHEY and CDR2 SMNVEV (reference sequence). The CDR3, as DNA: TGTGCCAGCAGCTTCGTGTCCACCTACGAGCAGTACTTC. Encoded protein: CASSFVSTYEQYF.

This chain connects TRBV14 to TRBJ2-6; the D gene is possibly TRBD2 (6 bases). Germline CDR1 is SGHDN and CDR2 is FVKESK. CDR3 length: 18 amino acids. Between the trimmed V and J ends, which lost 4 bases and 2 bases, there was a span of 18 bases. CDR3 coding DNA: TGTGCCAGCAGCCTCAGAACCGGGAGACAGCCTGGGGCCAACGTCCTGACTTTC. This translates into CASSLRTGRQPGANVLTF.

The CDR3 region is CASSSGVWDQLYGYTF. CDR3 in DNA: TGTGCCAGCAGTTCGGGGGTCTGGGACCAACTCTATGGCTACACCTTC. The chain combines TRBV27 with TRBJ1-2; D may be TRBD1 (5 bases). The ends were cut back, 4 bases at V and 4 bases at J, with 19 bases in the middle. The CDR3 sequence is 16 residues long. Looked up from germline, CDR1 is MNHEY and CDR2 is SMNVEV (reference sequence).

V and J are TRBV23-1 and TRBJ2-4, with TRBD2 matching over 11 bases. TRBV23-1 is filed as an ORF, its function uncertain. V lost 4 bases to trimming and J lost 2 bases; unmatched junction nucleotides: 7. The CDR3 covers 17 residues. The CDR3 loop reads CASSLVVAGGPKNIQYF. The CDR3 DNA is TGCGCCAGCAGTCTGGTAGTAGCGGGAGGGCCCAAAAACATTCAGTACTTC.

Written as DNA, the CDR3 is TGTGCCAGCAGTAGGCAGGTGAACTATGGCTACACCTTC. Encoded protein: CASSRQVNYGYTF. The chain carries TRBV9 and TRBJ1-2; D is unclear. V lost 5 bases to trimming and J lost 2 bases, with 10 bases between them. The CDR3 runs 13 residues. The germline V gene encodes CDR1 SGDLS and CDR2 YYNGEE. The variable domain in full, completed from reference TRBV9 and TRBJ1-2, reads DSGVTQTPKHLITATGQRVTLRCSPRSGDLSVYWYQQSLDQGLQFLIQYYNGEERAKGNILERFSAQQFPDLHSELNLSSLELGDSALYFCASSRQVNYGYTFGSGTRLTVV.

The genes are TRBV4-2 and TRBJ2-7, with D tentatively TRBD1 (6 bases). Germline V gene data show CDR1 as LGHNA and CDR2 as YNFKEQ. V lost 4 bases and J 3 bases, leaving 19 bases between the germline ends. The CDR3 has 16 residues. CDR3 nucleotides: TGTGCCAGCAGCCTCTTCCTCTCAGGGGTCTTCTACGAGCAGTACTTC. It specifies CASSLFLSGVFYEQYF.

This chain links TRBV4-1 with TRBJ2-3; D remains ambiguous. The CDR3 length is 16 residues. The germline V gene encodes CDR1 MGHRA and CDR2 YSYEKL. V was shortened by 0 bases and J by 0 bases, with 10 bases between the two germline ends. CDR3 amino acids: CASSQDSGASTDTQYF. Here the CDR3 DNA reads TGCGCCAGCAGCCAAGATTCGGGTGCTAGCACAGATACGCAGTATTTT.

The chain uses TRBV7-8 and TRBJ1-2; D is unclear. The CDR3 covers 15 residues. From germline, CDR1 is SGHVS and CDR2 FQNEAQ. Trimming took 2 bases from V and 4 from J, leaving 14 bases between them. In nucleotides, the CDR3 is TGTGCCAGCAGCTTAACCGTAGCCGGAGGCTATGGCTACACCTTC. Translating it yields CASSLTVAGGYGYTF. The complete variable domain, with remaining parts taken from reference TRBV7-8 and TRBJ1-2, reads GAGVSQSPRYKVAKRGQDVALRCDPISGHVSLFWYQQALGQGPEFLTYFQNEAQLDKSGLPSDRFFAERPEGSVSTLKIQRTQQEDSAVYLCASSLTVAGGYGYTFGSGTRLTVV.

This clone was seen a handful of times. J is TRBJ1-1 and V is TRBV9; 9 nucleotides match TRBD1. The germline gives CDR1 SGDLS, CDR2 YYNGEE. After removal of 2 bases from V and 5 bases from J, the junction contained 7 bases not matched to a gene. There are 15 residues in the CDR3. The CDR3 here is CASSVGTGLVTEAFF. The CDR3 nucleotides are TGTGCCAGCAGCGTGGGGACAGGGCTGGTTACTGAAGCTTTCTTT.

J is TRBJ1-1 and V is TRBV6-4; 7 bases align to TRBD1. There are 17 residues in the CDR3. The junction had 7 bases not matched to a gene; V was cut back by 0 bases and J by 0 bases. CDR1 and CDR2 from the germline V gene are MRHNA and SNTAGT. CDR3 amino acids: CASSDSSITGVNTEAFF. CDR3 nucleotide sequence: TGTGCCAGCAGTGACTCTTCCATTACAGGGGTGAACACTGAAGCTTTCTTT.

The rearrangement links TRBV7-6 to TRBJ2-1, with D tentatively TRBD2 (6 bases). The length of the CDR3 is 14 residues. The V end was cut by 8 bases, the J end by 1 base, with 12 bases between. In germline, CDR1 is SGHVS, CDR2 FNYEAQ. The CDR3: CASGSGLSYNEQFF. The CDR3 DNA sequence: TGTGCCAGCGGAAGCGGGCTTTCCTACAATGAGCAGTTCTTC.

This clone was detected only once. This chain joins TRBV27 and TRBJ1-2; TRBD1 agrees at 10 bases. This CDR3 is 14 amino acids long. Trimming at V came to 6 bases and at J to 2 bases, leaving 3 bases not matched to a gene. Germline loops: CDR1 MNHEY, CDR2 SMNVEV (reference sequence). CDR3: CASSRGQGNYGYTF. Here the CDR3 DNA reads TGTGCCAGCAGCCGGGGACAGGGGAACTATGGCTACACCTTC.

The J gene is TRBJ2-1, the V gene TRBV5-1; tentative D call: TRBD2 (6 bases). The CDR3 spans 17 residues. V was trimmed by 0 bases and J by 0 bases, leaving 13 bases between them. Per the germline V gene, CDR1 is SGHRS and CDR2 is YFSETQ. CDR3 in amino acids: CASSLGGTLYSYNEQFF. The CDR3 nucleotides read TGCGCCAGCAGCTTGGGGGGGACTCTTTACTCCTACAATGAGCAGTTCTTC. Using reference TRBV5-1 and TRBJ2-1 for the parts outside the CDR3, the full variable domain is KAGVTQTPRYLIKTRGQQVTLSCSPISGHRSVSWYQQTPGQGLQFLFEYFSETQRNKGNFPGRFSGRQFSNSRSEMNVSTLELGDSALYLCASSLGGTLYSYNEQFFGPGTRLTVL.

The count of this clone is one. The V call is TRBV11-3, the J call TRBJ2-7, with D maybe TRBD1 (5 bases). Germline V gene lookup returns CDR1 SGHNT and CDR2 YENEEA. The CDR3 extends over 13 amino acids. The V end lost 1 base, the J end lost 4 bases, and 8 bases lay between the germline ends. CDR3 sequence reads: CASSLAREYEQYF. CDR3 DNA sequence: TGTGCCAGCAGCTTAGCCAGGGAATACGAGCAGTACTTC.

The V call is TRBV19, the J call TRBJ2-1; 12 positions agree with TRBD2. CDR3 length equals 17 residues. V gave up 6 bases and J gave up 3 bases; unmatched junction bases: 9. Germline CDR1 reads LNHDA; CDR2 reads SQIVND (reference sequence). The DNA for the CDR3 is TGTGCCAGTAGCCGACTAGCGGGAGTGTCAAGCTACAATGAGCAGTTCTTC. Translating it yields CASSRLAGVSSYNEQFF.

V usage is TRBV28 and J usage is TRBJ2-5; 9 positions match TRBD2. Germline V gives CDR1 MDHEN, CDR2 SYDVKM. This CDR3 comprises 16 residues. The V segment lost 3 bases and the J segment 2 bases; nucleotides outside the gene matches: 7. The CDR3 DNA follows: TGTGCCAGCAGTTTCCCCGGGACTAGCAAACAAGAGACCCAGTACTTC. Translating it yields CASSFPGTSKQETQYF.

The chain links TRBV7-2 to TRBJ1-2; tentative D call: TRBD1 (5 bases). Germline values: CDR1 SGHTA, CDR2 FQGNSA. The V end lost 7 bases, the J end lost 3 bases, and 18 bases lay between the germline ends. The CDR3 has 15 residues. The CDR3 reads CASKRSRDPDYGYTF. In DNA, the CDR3 is TGTGCCAGCAAGAGGTCCCGGGACCCCGACTATGGCTACACCTTC.

Notes on this clone: This sample includes further DNA sequences coding for the same CDR3. The chain carries TRBV6-6 and TRBJ1-2; the D is unclear. Looked up from germline, CDR1 is MNHNY and CDR2 is SVGAGI (reference sequence). The CDR3 is 13 amino acids. Trimming left V 2 bases short and J 4 bases short, with 8 bases between. The CDR3 loop reads CASSYGRGYGYTF. CDR3 DNA: TGTGCCAGCAGTTACGGGCGCGGCTATGGCTACACCTTC.

This sequence joins TRBV7-2 and TRBJ2-1, with D unresolved. Germline CDR1 is SGHTA and CDR2 is FQGNSA. V gave up 0 bases and J gave up 0 bases, with 6 bases separating them. The CDR3 extends over 15 amino acids. The CDR3 protein is CASSLAISSYNEQFF. Here the CDR3 DNA reads TGTGCCAGCAGCTTAGCAATTAGCTCCTACAATGAGCAGTTCTTC. The full variable domain, with the rest looked up from reference TRBV7-2 and TRBJ2-1, is GAGVSQSPSNKVTEKGKDVELRCDPISGHTALYWYRQSLGQGLEFLIYFQGNSAPDKSGLPSDRFSAERTGGSVSTLTIQRTQQEDSAVYLCASSLAISSYNEQFFGPGTRLTVL.

For this clone: Within the sample, other DNA sequences also encode this same CDR3. The chain uses TRBV7-2 and TRBJ2-1, with D unresolved. Germline CDR1 reads SGHTA; CDR2 reads FQGNSA. This CDR3 is 14 amino acids long. The V end was cut by 2 bases, the J end by 1 base, with 6 bases between. The CDR3 region is CASSLSPSYNEQFF. DNA of the CDR3: TGTGCCAGCAGCTTAAGTCCATCCTACAATGAGCAGTTCTTC.

The chain joins TRBV9 to TRBJ2-5; 13 nucleotides agree with TRBD2. After removal of 3 bases from V and 5 bases from J, the junction contained 7 bases not matched to a gene. The germline gives CDR1 SGDLS, CDR2 YYNGEE. This CDR3 is built from 16 residues. The CDR3 here is CASSETSGRIGETQYF. The CDR3 bases are TGTGCCAGCAGCGAGACTAGCGGGAGGATTGGGGAGACCCAGTACTTC.